This TCR beta chain was observed in a study of cytomegalovirus exposure and HLA in healthy donors. The study's findings and limits: Despite most TCR sequences being rare, some public TCRs occurred in many donors. It was approximately 150 TCR beta chains that were listed as cytomegalovirus-associated.

Turning to this clone: Its antigen is not identified.

A multiplex PCR was run with 60 Vbeta primers and 13 Jbeta primers. Repertoires were generated with immunoSEQ multiplex PCR, while TCRdb's copy carries only in-frame clones and drops some. This repertoire shows approximately 110,000 clones, under 85% found once; its top ten account for approximately 1.2%. Germline values: CDR1 MNHEY, CDR2 SVGAGI. This CDR3 is built from 13 residues. Trimming removed 2 bases from V and 8 bases from J; junction bases left unmatched: 3. The gene calls are TRBV6-5 and TRBJ1-2; TRBD1 matches at 9 bases. Source material: PBMCs. This clonotype was obtained from a man aged 40-55 years in good health and CMV-seronegative. The CDR3 spells CASSYGTGRGYTF. The CDR3, as DNA: TGTGCCAGCAGTTACGGGACAGGGAGAGGCTACACCTTC.